The rows below give T cell receptor beta chains drawn from one sample of a study of Graves' ophthalmopathy and Graves' hyperthyroidism. TCRdb analysed the multiplex PCR reads with MiXCR anew, one entry per CDR3 protein. This table has about 740,000 distinct CDR3 sequences, 40% appearing once. Sequencing was performed on peripheral blood. The receptors originated from an adult man with Graves' ophthalmopathy. CDR3s include the opening cysteine and the closing phenylalanine or tryptophan. The D gene is left open where the match is weak. Some rows have no size entry. The others give once, few or many, or a class for an expanded clone.

clone size,J gene,D gene,V gene,CDR3 length,CDR3 DNA,CDR3 protein
.,TRBJ1-1,.,TRBV15,15,TGTGCCACCAGACATCTTGAGTTCAGCGGCACTGAAGCTTTCTTT,CATRHLEFSGTEAFF
many,TRBJ2-6,.,TRBV5-1,16,TGCGCCAGCAGCTTGGTTCCGGGTACAGGGGCCAACGTCCTGACTTTC,CASSLVPGTGANVLTF
.,TRBJ1-2,.,TRBV7-9,13,TGTGCCAGCAGCTTAATAGCCGGGCCTGGCTACACCTTC,CASSLIAGPGYTF
.,TRBJ1-1,.,TRBV10-3,12,TGTGCCATCAGTGAATTCTTGTCGAAGGGTTTCTTT,CAISEFLSKGFF
many,TRBJ2-5,.,TRBV2,14,TGTGCCAGCAGTAAACAAAGGGCCGGGGAGACCCAGTACTTC,CASSKQRAGETQYF
few,TRBJ2-7,TRBD1,TRBV7-2,17,TGTGCCAGCAGCCCGACGCCGGGACAGGGGGCGATCTACGAGCAGTACTTC,CASSPTPGQGAIYEQYF
few,TRBJ1-2,.,TRBV6-5,13,TGTGCCAGCACGGGGGGTATCCCGAATAAACTGGCCTTC,CASTGGIPNKLAF
many,TRBJ2-2,TRBD2,TRBV29-1,15,TGCAGCGTTGAACTAGCGGGGGACAACACCGGGGAGCTGTTTTTT,CSVELAGDNTGELFF
few,TRBJ2-5,TRBD2,TRBV20-1,14,TGCAGTGTGGGGCGGGGGGCTGGCCAAGAGACCCAGTACTTC,CSVGRGAGQETQYF
few,TRBJ1-2,TRBD1,TRBV4-3,16,TGCGCCAGCAGCCCACGACAAGGGGGCTCTATCTATGGCTACACCTTC,CASSPRQGGSIYGYTF
.,TRBJ2-5,TRBD1,TRBV27,14,TGTGCCAGCAGTACATACAGGGGGAAAGAGACCCAGTACTTC,CASSTYRGKETQYF
.,TRBJ2-7,.,TRBV20-1,14,TGCAGTGCTGTTGGGAGGAGAGGCTCCTACGAGCAGTACTTC,CSAVGRRGSYEQYF
few,TRBJ1-5,TRBD1,TRBV2,15,TGTGCCAGCAGTACAGACAGGGGCGGCAATCAGCCCCAGCATTTT,CASSTDRGGNQPQHF
.,TRBJ1-3,.,TRBV20-1,14,TGCAGTGCTGGGAGGGATTTTACTGGAAACACCATATATTTT,CSAGRDFTGNTIYF
many,TRBJ1-4,TRBD1,TRBV10-3,13,TGTGCCATCAGGGACAGGGGGGACGAAAAACTGTTTTTT,CAIRDRGDEKLFF
.,TRBJ2-5,.,TRBV9,15,TGTGCCAGCAGCCTCAGGGGGGTCTCACAAGAGACCCAGTACTTC,CASSLRGVSQETQYF
.,TRBJ1-3,TRBD1,TRBV10-3,17,TGTGCCAGCACCAAAGCGGGACAGAAAAGCTCTGGAAACACCATATATTTT,CASTKAGQKSSGNTIYF
.,TRBJ2-5,TRBD2,TRBV14,15,TGTGCCAGCAGCGCAATAGCGGGAGGCGTGGAGACCCAGTACTTC,CASSAIAGGVETQYF
.,TRBJ2-7,TRBD1,TRBV11-1,15,TGTGCCAGCACTAGACAACGGGACAGGACCTACGAGCAGTACTTC,CASTRQRDRTYEQYF